Below are 3 T cell receptor beta chains sequenced from a single sample in a study of cytomegalovirus exposure and HLA in healthy donors. PCR amplification relied on 60 Vbeta primers (plus 13 Jbeta primers). Clones were read by immunoSEQ multiplex PCR, and TCRdb kept only the in-frame ones, dropping some. Seen here are over 250,000 clones, roughly two thirds observed once, and the top ten hold around 2%. Sample: PBMCs. The receptors come from a female donor in good health and CMV-seronegative.

This clone was counted a few times. This sequence joins TRBV27 and TRBJ1-3, with D possibly matching TRBD1 (5 bases). Germline-derived CDR1 and CDR2 are MNHEY and SMNVEV (reference sequence). Trimming cost V 6 bases and J 1 base, with 13 bases left between them. CDR3 size: 15 residues. The CDR3 DNA reads TGTGCCAGCAGAGCGGGACCCAATTCTGGAAACACCATATATTTT. Translation: CASRAGPNSGNTIYF.

The gene calls are TRBV27 and TRBJ1-5; D unclear. CDR3 length equals 14 residues. Trimming stripped 2 bases from V and 1 base from J, with 6 bases between. Looked up from germline, CDR1 is MNHEY and CDR2 is SMNVEV (reference sequence). The CDR3 nucleotides are TGTGCCAGCAGTTTAGCAGGAAGCAATCAGCCCCAGCATTTT. Translating it yields CASSLAGSNQPQHF.

The gene calls are TRBV6-1 and TRBJ1-1, with 7 bases matching TRBD1. V shed 4 bases, J shed 12 bases, and the junction held 14 bases outside the gene matches. Germline CDR1 and CDR2: MNHNS and SASEGT. CDR3 size: 14 residues. The CDR3 region is CASSGPEVQGVTFF. The CDR3 bases are TGTGCCAGCAGTGGACCGGAGGTCCAGGGGGTGACTTTCTTT.